The present T cell receptor (beta chain) was sequenced within a study of shared clonotypes between healthy human individuals. A note on this clone: Its antigen is unknown.

Per the original methods: Sequence data from immunoSEQ were junction-only and lacked quality scores; consequently, filtering differed. The table came from immunoSEQ multiplex PCR; TCRdb's copy has only in-frame clones and leaves some out. Clone size and the V and J calls come from that table; the DNA yielded D and trimming. Of roughly 1,100,000 clones in the sample, about 76% were seen once. The germline V gene encodes CDR1 MDHEN and CDR2 SYDVKM. J was trimmed by 6 bases and V by 4 bases; bases with no gene match: 10. CDR3 length equals 15 residues. The study separated CD4+ cells into CD45RA+ naive and CD45RA-negative memory subsets. General study findings and limits: Naive CD4 clonotypes were shared across several donors at about 5%.

The gene calls are TRBV28 and TRBJ2-3; 7 positions agree with TRBD1. The source of this sequence is a man between 18 and 29 years old in good health. Specimen: memory CD4+ T cells sorted from blood. The sample's subset: CD45RA-negative fraction. The CDR3 is CASSSQTGIGDTQYF. In DNA, the CDR3 is TGTGCCAGCAGTTCCCAGACAGGGATAGGGGATACGCAGTATTTT.